These T cell receptor beta chains were read from a single sample in a study of regulatory T cells in long-lasting Graves disease. TCRdb re-called the multiplex PCR reads with MiXCR, one entry per CDR3 protein. This sample carries about 350,000 distinct CDR3 sequences, over 15% of them seen once, and the ten largest clones take less than 35%. The sample was also linked to a second study, of T cells in Graves' hyperthyroidism and ophthalmopathy.

The sequencing used peripheral blood mononuclear cells (PBMCs), collected at new diagnosis, from a patient treated with antithyroid drugs. Receptors were obtained from a man between 40 and 49 years old with Graves disease. Each CDR3 is given with its conserved first and last residue. The order of the fields is V gene, J gene, clone size, CDR3 protein. The size of a clone is reported for some rows only, either as once, few or many, or as a class for expanded clones.

>TRBV10-2|TRBJ1-4|.
CASSARQGFEKLFF
>TRBV6-1|TRBJ1-1|many
CASSEGTRNTEAFF
>TRBV20-1|TRBJ1-2|.
CSATLPGQGASGYTF
>TRBV20-1|TRBJ1-5|many
CSAGGGSGVNQPQHF
>TRBV12-3/TRBV12-4|TRBJ2-7|.
CASSLQSWGTAHEQYF
>TRBV20-1|TRBJ2-3|many
CSASLGQYDPSDTQYF
>TRBV12-3/TRBV12-4|TRBJ2-3|many
CASSPSLRVLITDTQYF
>TRBV28|TRBJ2-5|many
CASSLWGGGPGTQYF
>TRBV7-3|TRBJ2-1|many
CASSLVPPNSPYNEQFF
>TRBV28|TRBJ1-5|many
CASIASQGSNQPQHF
>TRBV9|TRBJ2-7|.
CASSVGWTESEQYF
>TRBV15|TRBJ2-2|few
CATSRLDYRNGELFF
>TRBV7-8|TRBJ1-3|few
CASSASIPVSGNTIYF
>TRBV10-2|TRBJ2-7|.
CASSEWGEQYF
>TRBV7-9|TRBJ1-2|many
CASGLYRGGNGYTF
>TRBV15|TRBJ2-4|many
CATSRVQTGLGKNIQYF
>TRBV20-1|TRBJ2-7|.
CSARDGSYEQYF
>TRBV25-1|TRBJ2-2|few
CASSGGINTGELFF
>TRBV20-1|TRBJ2-7|many
CNAPQRRGEQYF
>TRBV6-2/TRBV6-3|TRBJ2-5|few
CASSGGAETQYF
>TRBV11-3|TRBJ2-3|many
CASSSNRVDTQYF
>TRBV20-1|TRBJ1-1|.
CSAETGTGLTEAFF
>TRBV12-3/TRBV12-4|TRBJ1-2|many
CASSSPDRLHYGYTF
>TRBV3-1|TRBJ2-4|.
CAQKPQDGIQYF
>TRBV4-3|TRBJ2-3|many
CASSREGQPLFTQYF
>TRBV4-1|TRBJ2-3|many
CASSPRKSGLITDTQYF
>TRBV6-1|.|.
CASGTGSFETQYF
>TRBV6-5|TRBJ1-1|.
CASSYFQAREAFF
>TRBV2|TRBJ2-5|many
CASSGGTSGEETQYF
>TRBV30|TRBJ1-2|many
CAWSVLQSYGYTF
>TRBV19|TRBJ2-2|few
CASSTYRGQNTGELFF
>TRBV20-1|TRBJ2-1|many
CSATKPLGLTQFF
>TRBV3-1|TRBJ2-1|many
CASSKQGTTYNEQFF
>TRBV24-1|TRBJ2-5|many
CATSDSGTGAQETQYF
>TRBV4-1|TRBJ2-5|few
CASSRRGDSGGQETQYF
>TRBV29-1|.|.
CSVQETQYF
>TRBV6-1|TRBJ1-1|many
CAIGPLGLVVPEAFF
>TRBV6-4|TRBJ1-1|.
CASSSEGGLTEAFF
>TRBV2|TRBJ1-6|many
CASSELRVNSPLHF
>TRBV11-3|TRBJ2-1|many
CASSLGSGSYNEQFF
>TRBV5-1|TRBJ1-4|.
CASSNSGELFF
>TRBV20-1|TRBJ2-7|many
CSAGRLAREQYF
>TRBV30|TRBJ2-3|.
CAWSVNGVTQYF
>TRBV20-1|TRBJ2-3|.
CSASSPPVLYTDTQYF
>TRBV2|TRBJ2-5|few
CASSYSGQEETQYF
>TRBV19|TRBJ2-3|.
CASSTTSGGASDTQYF
>TRBV2|TRBJ1-1|.
CATHRDANTEAFF
>TRBV7-8|TRBJ2-7|.
CASSHPGQGSHEQYF
>TRBV5-5|TRBJ1-3|few
CASRGVSGNTIYF
>TRBV5-1|TRBJ2-3|many
CASSITVTDTQYF
>TRBV10-3|TRBJ1-5|.
CAISVSPRGQPQHF
>TRBV12-3/TRBV12-4|TRBJ1-1|many
CASSLFRGTEAFF
>TRBV7-2|.|.
CASFLGTTNSYNEQFF
>TRBV2|TRBJ1-5|many
CASRWGLWGNQPQHF
>TRBV5-1|TRBJ2-1|many
CASSLVSGPINEQFF
>TRBV11-3|TRBJ2-5|.
CASSSPQGMRETQYF
>TRBV24-1|TRBJ2-2|few
CATSENTGELFF